These 20 T cell receptor beta chains were sequenced from one sample in a study of blood T cell repertoires in COVID-19. TCRdb's copy holds only in-frame clones and misses some; the assay was immunoSEQ multiplex PCR. The data hold 90,000 to 150,000 clones, with 85% observed a single time. Sequenced material: peripheral blood. These receptors came from a man at least 80 years old with acute or convalescent COVID-19.

The chain is built from TRBV5-4 and TRBJ2-1, with D maybe TRBD1 (6 bases). Germline CDR1 is SGHNT and CDR2 is YYREEE (reference sequence). The V end was cut by 2 bases, the J end by 5 bases, with 14 bases between. The CDR3 loop spans 15 amino acids. The CDR3 region has the DNA TGTGCCAGCAGCTTCGACAGGCCCCTAAACAATGAGCAGTTCTTC. Its protein product is CASSFDRPLNNEQFF.

The chain joins TRBV5-1 to TRBJ1-3; D may be TRBD1 (5 bases). Germline values: CDR1 SGHRS, CDR2 YFSETQ. CDR3 length: 16 residues. Trimming took off 2 bases at V and 0 bases at J, with 12 bases between the two ends. The CDR3, as DNA: TGCGCCAGCAGCTTAATACCGGACACCTCTGGAAACACCATATATTTT. It translates to CASSLIPDTSGNTIYF.

The chain joins TRBV6-1 to TRBJ1-2; TRBD1 matches at 8 bases. Germline-derived CDR1 and CDR2 are MNHNS and SASEGT. The V segment lost 1 base and the J segment 5 bases; nucleotides outside the gene matches: 6. The CDR3 has 15 amino acids. CDR3 sequence reads: CASSEGQGAGYGYTF. In DNA form, the CDR3 reads TGTGCCAGCAGTGAAGGGCAGGGGGCAGGGTATGGCTACACCTTC.

The rearrangement uses TRBV5-1 and TRBJ1-3; D uncertain. There are 16 residues in the CDR3. Germline V gives CDR1 SGHRS, CDR2 YFSETQ. V was shortened by 4 bases and J by 0 bases, with 14 bases between the two germline ends. The CDR3, as DNA: TGCGCCAGCAGCCTGGGTGGAGTTAGCTCTGGAAACACCATATATTTT. It translates to CASSLGGVSSGNTIYF.

The chain is built from TRBV5-1 and TRBJ2-7; 9 bases line up with TRBD2. The germline V gene has CDR1 SGHRS and CDR2 YFSETQ. This CDR3 contains 15 residues. V shed 4 bases, J shed 0 bases, and the junction held 5 bases outside the gene matches. CDR3: CASSPGLADSYEQYF. The CDR3 region has the DNA TGCGCCAGCAGCCCGGGACTAGCCGACTCCTACGAGCAGTACTTC.

The sample holds a few counts of this clone. The chain employs TRBV27 and TRBJ2-1; 7 bases line up with TRBD2. Germline CDR1 is MNHEY and CDR2 is SMNVEV (reference sequence). With V trimmed by 7 bases and J by 0 bases, 9 bases remained unmatched. This CDR3 spans 16 amino acids. The CDR3 region is CASTFQGGSSYNEQFF. CDR3 nucleotides: TGTGCCAGCACTTTTCAGGGAGGGAGCTCCTACAATGAGCAGTTCTTC.

The CDR3 nucleotides read TGTGCCAGCCGGGGAGAGCGGGCCCCCTACAATGAGCAGTTCTTC. Translation gives CASRGERAPYNEQFF. The genes are TRBV27 and TRBJ2-1, with D possibly being TRBD2 (6 bases). V was pared by 8 bases and J by 2 bases, with 16 bases between. The CDR3 totals 15 residues. The germline gives CDR1 MNHEY, CDR2 SMNVEV (reference sequence).

This clone was found once. The CDR3 is CASSLRQGAREQYF. CDR3 in DNA: TGTGCCAGCAGTTTAAGACAGGGGGCACGCGAGCAGTACTTC. The chain links TRBV28 to TRBJ2-7; 10 nucleotides match TRBD1. This CDR3 contains 14 residues. The germline CDR1 and CDR2 sequences are MDHEN and SYDVKM. V was pared by 2 bases and J by 6 bases, with 4 bases of the junction left unmatched. Together with reference TRBV28 and TRBJ2-7, the CDR3 gives the full variable domain: DVKVTQSSRYLVKRTGEKVFLECVQDMDHENMFWYRQDPGLGLRLIYFSYDVKMKEKGDIPEGYSVSREKKERFSLILESASTNQTSMYLCASSLRQGAREQYFGPGTRLTVT.

The V call is TRBV5-4, the J call TRBJ1-2; the D gene is possibly TRBD1 (6 bases). From germline, CDR1 is SGHNT and CDR2 YYREEE (reference sequence). V shed 4 bases and J shed 4 bases, with 14 bases lying between them. CDR3 size: 14 residues. The DNA of the CDR3 is TGTGCCAGCAGCCTCTACGACAGGTCCTATGGCTACACCTTC. Its translation: CASSLYDRSYGYTF. Full variable domain (missing parts from reference TRBV5-4 and TRBJ1-2): ETGVTQSPTHLIKTRGQQVTLRCSSQSGHNTVSWYQQALGQGPQFIFQYYREEENGRGNFPPRFSGLQFPNYSSELNVNALELDDSALYLCASSLYDRSYGYTFGSGTRLTVV.

The CDR3 coding sequence is TGTGCCAGTAGTACCGGACAGAACTCTGGGCAGCCCCAGCATTTT. It encodes CASSTGQNSGQPQHF. The V gene is TRBV19, the J gene TRBJ1-5; D might be TRBD1 (6 bases). Trimming took 4 bases from V and 7 from J, leaving 17 bases between them. This CDR3 is 15 amino acids long. From germline, CDR1 is LNHDA and CDR2 SQIVND (reference sequence).

The chain couples TRBV6-1 to TRBJ2-7, with D unresolved. The CDR3 runs to 12 residues. CDR1 is MNHNS, CDR2 SASEGT, per germline. V gave up 3 bases and J gave up 9 bases, with 12 bases separating them. The CDR3 sequence is CASSDTPGGQYF. CDR3 DNA: TGTGCCAGCAGTGACACACCTGGTGGGCAGTACTTC.

J is TRBJ2-7 and V is TRBV4-1; tentatively, D is TRBD2 (5 bases). There are 15 residues in the CDR3. Germline values: CDR1 MGHRA, CDR2 YSYEKL. V lost 4 bases, J lost 6 bases, and 19 bases lay in between. Here the CDR3 DNA reads TGCGCCAGCAGCCCCCCTAGCACCGCCCGTGGCGAGCAGTACTTC. The encoded protein is CASSPPSTARGEQYF.

The chain has TRBV7-2 and TRBJ2-3; D is uncertain. Trimming removed 1 base from V and 4 bases from J, with 9 bases in between. Germline V gives CDR1 SGHTA, CDR2 FQGNSA. This CDR3 contains 14 residues. The CDR3 nucleotides are TGTGCCAGCAGCTTAGGACCCGGAGCAGATACGCAGTATTTT. It specifies CASSLGPGADTQYF.

The chain links TRBV11-3 to TRBJ2-1, with 9 bases identical to TRBD2. Germline assignment: CDR1 SGHNT and CDR2 YENEEA. The V gene end was trimmed by 4 bases and the J gene end by 7 bases; junction bases not matched to a gene: 8. The CDR3 totals 15 residues. The CDR3 sequence: CASSSRGGGGNEQFF. CDR3 DNA sequence: TGTGCCAGCAGCTCTAGAGGCGGGGGGGGGAATGAGCAGTTCTTC.

The V gene is TRBV18, the J gene TRBJ2-2; D gene uncertain. Germline V gene lookup returns CDR1 KGHSH and CDR2 LQKENI. V was clipped by 3 bases and J by 0 bases, with 5 bases between them. The CDR3 contains 14 residues. CDR3 protein: CASSPPTNTGELFF. As DNA, the CDR3 is TGTGCCAGCTCACCCCCAACGAACACCGGGGAGCTGTTTTTT.

In regard to this clone: One end of the junction varies from germline; a read error may be responsible. V is TRBV12-3 or TRBV12-4 and J is TRBJ2-7; D possibly corresponds to TRBD2 (6 bases). The CDR3 totals 12 residues. For the CDR3, the DNA is TGTGCCAGCAGTCTGGGGACTGCCGAGCTCAAGTTC. It is translated as CASSLGTAELKF.

As regards this clone: It is unclear where the CDR3 begins or ends on the DNA, so no DNA is shown, and the CDR3 is as TCRdb lists it. V gene TRBV19 combines with J gene TRBJ1-5. Counting both end residues, the CDR3 totals 12 amino acids. CDR1 and CDR2 (germline): LNHDA, SQIVND (reference sequence). The CDR3 spells CGGYSCNQPQHF.

The gene calls are TRBV5-8 and TRBJ2-3; the D gene is possibly TRBD1 (6 bases). The CDR3 consists of 14 residues. Trimming removed 6 bases from V and 2 bases from J, with 13 bases in between. From germline, CDR1 is SGHTS and CDR2 YDEGEE. The CDR3 reads CASNLRTVTDTQYF. CDR3 nucleotide sequence: TGTGCCAGCAACCTCCGGACAGTCACAGATACGCAGTATTTT.

The J gene is TRBJ2-2, the V gene TRBV7-2; TRBD2 is a possible D gene (5 bases). The germline CDR1 and CDR2 sequences are SGHTA and FQGNSA. CDR3 size: 14 residues. Trimming left V 3 bases short and J 1 base short, with 6 bases between. CDR3 region: CASSFRENTGELFF. CDR3 sequence (DNA): TGTGCCAGCAGCTTCCGGGAGAACACCGGGGAGCTGTTTTTT.

This clone was seen a single time. V gene TRBV19 combines with J gene TRBJ1-5; TRBD1 agrees at 7 bases. V dropped 4 bases and J dropped 0; count of bases not matched to a gene: 6. Germline V lookup: CDR1 LNHDA, CDR2 SQIVND (reference sequence). The CDR3 sequence is 16 residues long. In nucleotides, the CDR3 is TGTGCCAGTAGTAGGGGGACAGAGTATAGCAATCAGCCCCAGCATTTT. It yields the protein CASSRGTEYSNQPQHF.